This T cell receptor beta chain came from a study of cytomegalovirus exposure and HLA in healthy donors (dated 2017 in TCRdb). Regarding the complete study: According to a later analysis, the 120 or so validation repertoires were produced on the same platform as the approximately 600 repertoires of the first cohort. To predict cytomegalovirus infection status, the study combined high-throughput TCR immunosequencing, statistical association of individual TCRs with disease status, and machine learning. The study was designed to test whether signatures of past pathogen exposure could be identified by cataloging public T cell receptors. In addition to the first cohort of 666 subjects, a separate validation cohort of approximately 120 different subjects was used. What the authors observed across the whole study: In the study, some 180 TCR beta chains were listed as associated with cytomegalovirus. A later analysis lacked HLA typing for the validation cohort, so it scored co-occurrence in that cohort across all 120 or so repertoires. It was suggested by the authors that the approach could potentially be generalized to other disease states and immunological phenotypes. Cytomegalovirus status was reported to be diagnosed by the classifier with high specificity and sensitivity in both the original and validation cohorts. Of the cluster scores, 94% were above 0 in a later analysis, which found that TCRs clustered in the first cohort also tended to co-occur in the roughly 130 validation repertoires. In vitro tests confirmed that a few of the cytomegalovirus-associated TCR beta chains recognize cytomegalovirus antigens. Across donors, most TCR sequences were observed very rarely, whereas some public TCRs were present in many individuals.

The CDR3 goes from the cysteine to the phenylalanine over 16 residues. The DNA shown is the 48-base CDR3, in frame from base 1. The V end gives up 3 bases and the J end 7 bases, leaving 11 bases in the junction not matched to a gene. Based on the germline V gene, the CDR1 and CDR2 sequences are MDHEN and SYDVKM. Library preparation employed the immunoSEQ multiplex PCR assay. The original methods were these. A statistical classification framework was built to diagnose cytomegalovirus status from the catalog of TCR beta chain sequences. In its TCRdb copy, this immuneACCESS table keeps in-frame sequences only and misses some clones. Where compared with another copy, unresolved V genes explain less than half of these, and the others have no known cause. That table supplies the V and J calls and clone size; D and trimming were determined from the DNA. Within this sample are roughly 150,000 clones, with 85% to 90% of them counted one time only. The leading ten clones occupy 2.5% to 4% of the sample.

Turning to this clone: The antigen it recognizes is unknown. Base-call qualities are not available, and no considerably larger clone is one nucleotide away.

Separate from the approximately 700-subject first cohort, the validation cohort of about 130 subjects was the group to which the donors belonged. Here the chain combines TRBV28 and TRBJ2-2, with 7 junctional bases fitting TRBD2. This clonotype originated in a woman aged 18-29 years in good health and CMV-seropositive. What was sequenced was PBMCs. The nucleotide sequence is TGTGCCAGCAGTTTCCTGCGGGAGAAGAGGGACGGGGAGCTGTTTTTT. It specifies CASSFLREKRDGELFF.